This T cell receptor beta chain originates from a study of cytomegalovirus exposure and HLA in healthy donors. Profiled with immunoSEQ multiplex PCR; TCRdb holds only in-frame clones, not every one. The repertoire includes about 150,000 clones, around nine tenths of them detected once, and more than 2.5% sits in the top ten. The J segment lost 7 bases and the V segment lost 6 bases, leaving 9 bases of the junction unmatched. The CDR3 is 14 amino acids. Germline CDR1 is MNHNY and CDR2 is SVGAGI (reference sequence). Sequencing input: PBMCs. The V call is TRBV6-6, the J call TRBJ1-5; 7 bases agree with TRBD1. This receptor was obtained from a woman between 18 and 30 years old in good health and CMV-seropositive. CDR3 in DNA: TGTGCCAGCAGAGGAGGGGGCGTCGGGCAGCCCCAGCATTTT. This translates into CASRGGGVGQPQHF.